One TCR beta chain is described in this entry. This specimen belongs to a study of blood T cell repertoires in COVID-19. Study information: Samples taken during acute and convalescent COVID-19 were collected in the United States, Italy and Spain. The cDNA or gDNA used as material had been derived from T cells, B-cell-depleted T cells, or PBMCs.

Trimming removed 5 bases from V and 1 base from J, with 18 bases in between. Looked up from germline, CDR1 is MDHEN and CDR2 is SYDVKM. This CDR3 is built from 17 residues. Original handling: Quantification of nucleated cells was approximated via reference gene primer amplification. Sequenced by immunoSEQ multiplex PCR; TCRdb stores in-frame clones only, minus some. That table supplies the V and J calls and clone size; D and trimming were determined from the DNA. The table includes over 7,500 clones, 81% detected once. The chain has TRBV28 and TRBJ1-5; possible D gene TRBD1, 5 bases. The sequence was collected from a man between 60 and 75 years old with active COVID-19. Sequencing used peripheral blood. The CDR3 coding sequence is TGTGCCAGCAGTGCCTTGGAAGGGGTTAGGAGCAATCAGCCCCAGCATTTT. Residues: CASSALEGVRSNQPQHF. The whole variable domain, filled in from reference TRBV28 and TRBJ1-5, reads DVKVTQSSRYLVKRTGEKVFLECVQDMDHENMFWYRQDPGLGLRLIYFSYDVKMKEKGDIPEGYSVSREKKERFSLILESASTNQTSMYLCASSALEGVRSNQPQHFGDGTRLSIL.